A selection of T cell receptor beta chains follows, all from one sample in a study of blood T cell repertoires in COVID-19. Assay: immunoSEQ multiplex PCR; the TCRdb copy retains only in-frame clones and omits some. The sample lists 380,000 or so clones, 70% to 90% seen once, with around 7.5% in the top ten. Sequences were obtained from peripheral blood. Source of these receptors: a woman aged 55-75 years with COVID-19, enrolled during active disease. CDR3s include the opening cysteine and the closing phenylalanine or tryptophan. Each record gives: V gene, D gene, clone size, J gene, CDR3 protein, CDR3 DNA. A D gene is named only where the DNA matches it firmly. Clone size is stated in some rows and not others, as once, few, many or a class when expanded.

TRBV9	TRBD1	NA	TRBJ2-2	CASTQGAFANTGELFF	TGTGCCAGCACCCAGGGGGCATTCGCGAACACCGGGGAGCTGTTTTTT
TRBV18	TRBD2	NA	TRBJ2-1	CASSSRTSGGVTRDYNEQFF	TGTGCCAGCTCATCACGGACTAGCGGGGGGGTAACCCGGGATTACAATGAGCAGTTCTTC
TRBV7-8	TRBD2	NA	TRBJ2-7	CASSLTTSGGAYEQYF	TGTGCCAGCAGCCTAACAACTAGCGGGGGGGCCTACGAGCAGTACTTC
TRBV5-4	NA	NA	TRBJ1-5	CASSLGGQGNQPQHF	TGTGCCAGCAGCTTGGGGGGGCAGGGCAATCAGCCCCAGCATTTT
TRBV29-1	NA	NA	TRBJ2-7	CSFKRAAYEQYF	TGCAGCTTTAAGAGGGCCGCCTACGAGCAGTACTTC
TRBV7-6	NA	once	TRBJ1-4	CASSLTLRKATNEKLFF	TGTGCCAGCAGCTTGACCTTGAGGAAGGCAACTAATGAAAAACTGTTTTTT
TRBV14	NA	NA	TRBJ1-1	CASSQTGLVTEAFF	TGTGCCAGCAGCCAGACAGGTTTGGTCACTGAAGCTTTCTTT
TRBV6-5	TRBD2	NA	TRBJ2-7	CASSYSGTSGYEQYF	TGTGCCAGCAGTTACTCCGGGACTAGCGGCTACGAGCAGTACTTC
TRBV7-2	TRBD1	NA	TRBJ1-1	CASSIIQGAEAFF	TGTGCCAGCAGCATCATCCAGGGGGCCGAAGCTTTCTTT
TRBV18	NA	NA	TRBJ1-6	CASSLDSFNSPLHF	TGTGCCAGCTCACTGGACAGCTTCAATTCACCCCTCCACTTT
TRBV6-5	NA	NA	TRBJ2-7	CASSYRGSKPYEQYF	TGTGCCAGCAGTTATCGAGGGTCGAAACCCTACGAGCAGTACTTC
TRBV19	TRBD1	NA	TRBJ1-2	CASSPSGTGKSF	TGTGCCAGTAGTCCCTCCGGGACAGGCAAATCTTTC
TRBV19	TRBD1	NA	TRBJ2-1	CASETGGTYNEQFF	TGTGCCAGTGAGACAGGGGGAACTTACAATGAGCAGTTCTTC
TRBV11-3	NA	once	TRBJ2-1	CASSLGGGRYNEQFF	TGTGCCAGCAGCCTGGGGGGGGGCCGCTACAATGAGCAGTTCTTC
TRBV27	NA	NA	TRBJ2-7	CASSFRARVYEQYF	NA
TRBV9	TRBD2	NA	TRBJ2-3	CASNRAGGTSDTQYF	TGTGCCAGCAACCGAGCGGGGGGGACGTCAGATACGCAGTATTTT
TRBV3-1/TRBV3-2	TRBD1	NA	TRBJ1-4	CASSQDIYRGRTNEKLFF	TGTGCCAGCAGCCAAGATATTTACAGGGGGCGAACTAATGAAAAACTGTTTTTT
TRBV10-3	NA	NA	TRBJ2-2	CATLKDTGELFF	TGTGCCACCCTAAAAGACACCGGGGAGCTGTTTTTT
TRBV9	NA	NA	TRBJ2-2	CASSVPSPGGRNTGELFF	TGTGCCAGCAGCGTCCCATCACCCGGGGGGCGGAACACCGGGGAGCTGTTTTTT
TRBV7-2	TRBD2	once	TRBJ2-3	CASSPGWLAVLQGDTQYF	TGTGCCAGCAGCCCCGGCTGGCTAGCGGTCCTTCAGGGAGATACGCAGTATTTT
TRBV21-1	NA	NA	TRBJ1-5	CAISSGVSRSNQPQHF	TGTGCCATCTCATCCGGGGTTTCGAGGAGCAATCAGCCCCAGCATTTT
TRBV18	NA	NA	TRBJ1-6	CASSTVSSYNSPLHF	TGTGCCAGCTCGACAGTGAGCTCCTATAATTCACCCCTCCACTTT
TRBV11-3	NA	NA	TRBJ1-5	CASSFSLTGTTYHQPQHF	TGTGCCAGCAGCTTCTCCCTAACCGGGACAACCTACCATCAGCCCCAGCATTTT
TRBV27	TRBD2	NA	TRBJ2-1	CASSLYPPLAGAYNEQFF	TGTGCCAGCAGTTTATATCCCCCCCTAGCGGGGGCCTACAATGAGCAGTTCTTC
TRBV7-3	TRBD2	NA	TRBJ2-1	CASSLRLAGGDEQFF	TGTGCCAGCAGCTTAAGACTAGCGGGGGGCGATGAGCAGTTCTTC
TRBV12-3/TRBV12-4	NA	NA	TRBJ2-1	CASSFGGEQFF	TGTGCCAGCAGTTTTGGAGGGGAGCAGTTCTTC
TRBV20-1	NA	NA	TRBJ1-6	CSASRGQQNSPLHF	TGCAGTGCTAGTAGGGGTCAACAGAATTCACCCCTCCACTTT
TRBV11-2	TRBD1	NA	TRBJ1-2	CASSSPGQGGGYTF	TGTGCCAGCAGCTCTCCGGGACAGGGTGGCGGCTACACCTTC
TRBV14	NA	NA	TRBJ2-5	CASSQTSTSTSQYF	TGTGCCAGCAGCCAGACTAGTACCTCAACGTCCCAGTACTTC
TRBV6-5	NA	NA	TRBJ2-7	CASSLGGEQYF	TGTGCCAGCTCCCTGGGGGGCGAGCAGTACTTC
TRBV5-1	TRBD2	NA	TRBJ2-3	CASQLGGSDTQYF	TGCGCCAGCCAGCTGGGGGGGTCAGATACGCAGTATTTT
TRBV7-9	NA	NA	TRBJ1-1	CASSLGAGSSNTEAFF	TGTGCCAGCAGCTTAGGAGCAGGCAGTTCGAACACTGAAGCTTTCTTT
TRBV2	NA	NA	TRBJ1-4	CASSERRTGDEKLFF	TGTGCCAGCAGTGAACGGCGTACAGGAGATGAAAAACTGTTTTTT
TRBV7-8	NA	once	TRBJ1-3	CASSLTAQLFGNTIYF	TGTGCCAGCAGCTTAACAGCCCAACTCTTTGGAAACACCATATATTTT
TRBV18	TRBD1	NA	TRBJ1-1	CASSRTGQVNTEAFF	TGTGCCAGCTCCCGAACGGGACAGGTTAACACTGAAGCTTTCTTT
TRBV6-5	NA	NA	TRBJ1-2	CASTEPSPYNGYTF	TGTGCCAGCACCGAACCGTCCCCCTATAATGGCTACACCTTC
TRBV4-1	NA	NA	TRBJ1-1	CASRTTRQLPSNTEAFF	TGCGCCAGCAGGACTACTCGACAACTCCCGAGCAACACTGAAGCTTTCTTT
TRBV19	TRBD2	NA	TRBJ2-1	CASSSGTSGGQEQFF	TGTGCCAGTAGTAGCGGGACTAGCGGGGGACAAGAGCAGTTCTTC
TRBV6-1	NA	NA	TRBJ1-5	CASSEGRSNQPQHF	TGTGCCAGCAGTGAAGGGAGGAGCAATCAGCCCCAGCATTTT
TRBV4-3	NA	NA	TRBJ1-2	CASSQDRWDTNYGYTF	TGCGCCAGCAGCCAAGATAGGTGGGACACTAACTATGGCTACACCTTC
TRBV4-3	TRBD1	NA	TRBJ1-2	CASSQELRRRGPNYGYTF	TGCGCCAGCAGCCAAGAACTCCGTCGGAGGGGGCCGAACTATGGCTACACCTTC